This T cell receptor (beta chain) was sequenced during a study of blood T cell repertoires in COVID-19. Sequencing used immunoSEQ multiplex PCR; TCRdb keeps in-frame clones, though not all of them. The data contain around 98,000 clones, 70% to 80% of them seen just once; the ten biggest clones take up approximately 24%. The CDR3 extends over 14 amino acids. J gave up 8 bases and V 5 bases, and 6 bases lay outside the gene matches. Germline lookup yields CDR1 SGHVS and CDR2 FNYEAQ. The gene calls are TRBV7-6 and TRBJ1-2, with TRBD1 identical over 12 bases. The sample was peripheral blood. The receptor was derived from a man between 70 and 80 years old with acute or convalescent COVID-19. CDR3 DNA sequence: TGTGCCAGCAGCCTGGGACAGGGGGCGGAAGGCTACACCTTC. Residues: CASSLGQGAEGYTF.